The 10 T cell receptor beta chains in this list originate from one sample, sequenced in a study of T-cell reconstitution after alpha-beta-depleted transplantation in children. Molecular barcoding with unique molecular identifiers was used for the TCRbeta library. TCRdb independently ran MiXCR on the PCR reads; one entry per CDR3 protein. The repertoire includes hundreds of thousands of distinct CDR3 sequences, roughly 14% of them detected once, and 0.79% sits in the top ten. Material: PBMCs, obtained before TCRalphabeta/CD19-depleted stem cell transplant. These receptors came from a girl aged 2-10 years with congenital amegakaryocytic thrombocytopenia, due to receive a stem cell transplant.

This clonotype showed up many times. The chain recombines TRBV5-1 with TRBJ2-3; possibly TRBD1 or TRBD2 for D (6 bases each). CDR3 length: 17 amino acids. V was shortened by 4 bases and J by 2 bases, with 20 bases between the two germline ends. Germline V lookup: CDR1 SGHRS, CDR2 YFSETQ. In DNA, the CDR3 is TGCGCCAGCAGCCGAATTCTGACAGGCGGGAACACAGATACGCAGTATTTT. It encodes CASSRILTGGNTDTQYF.

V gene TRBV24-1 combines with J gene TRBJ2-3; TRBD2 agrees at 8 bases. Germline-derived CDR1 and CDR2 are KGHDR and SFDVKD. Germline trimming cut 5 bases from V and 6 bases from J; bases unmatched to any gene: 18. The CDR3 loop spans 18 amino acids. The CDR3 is CATSANSNPGLDWDTQYF. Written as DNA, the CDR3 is TGTGCCACCAGTGCCAATTCCAACCCGGGACTAGATTGGGATACGCAGTATTTT.

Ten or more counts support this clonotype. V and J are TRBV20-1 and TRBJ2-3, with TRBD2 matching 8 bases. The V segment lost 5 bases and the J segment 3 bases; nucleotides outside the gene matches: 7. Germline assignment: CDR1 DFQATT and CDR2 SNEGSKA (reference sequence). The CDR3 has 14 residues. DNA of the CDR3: TGCAGTGCTGCAAGCGGGAGTCTTACAGATACGCAGTATTTT. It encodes CSAASGSLTDTQYF.

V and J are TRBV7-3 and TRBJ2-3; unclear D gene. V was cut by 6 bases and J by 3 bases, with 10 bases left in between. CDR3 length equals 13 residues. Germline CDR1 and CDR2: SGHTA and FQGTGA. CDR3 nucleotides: TGTGCCAGCAGGATGGTAGGGACAGATACGCAGTATTTT. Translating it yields CASRMVGTDTQYF.

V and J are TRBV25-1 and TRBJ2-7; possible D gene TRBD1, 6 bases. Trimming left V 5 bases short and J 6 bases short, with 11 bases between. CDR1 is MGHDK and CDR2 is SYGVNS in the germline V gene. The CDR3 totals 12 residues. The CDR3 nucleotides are TGTGCCAGCAGTACAGGGTTTGGCGAGCAGTACTTC. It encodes CASSTGFGEQYF.

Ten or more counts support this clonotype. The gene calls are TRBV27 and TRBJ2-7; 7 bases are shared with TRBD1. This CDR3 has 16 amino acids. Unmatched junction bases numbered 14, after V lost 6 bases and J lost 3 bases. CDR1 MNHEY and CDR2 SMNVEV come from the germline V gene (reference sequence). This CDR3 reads CASRKGRGLSGYEQYF. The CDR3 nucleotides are TGTGCCAGCAGAAAGGGAAGGGGGCTTTCCGGCTACGAGCAGTACTTC.

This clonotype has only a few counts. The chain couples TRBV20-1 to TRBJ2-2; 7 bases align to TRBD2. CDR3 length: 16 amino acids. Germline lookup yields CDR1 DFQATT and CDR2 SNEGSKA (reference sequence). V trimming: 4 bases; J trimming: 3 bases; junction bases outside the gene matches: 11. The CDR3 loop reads CSATVGGSGYTGELFF. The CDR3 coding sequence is TGCAGTGCTACCGTGGGGGGGAGTGGGTACACCGGGGAGCTGTTTTTT.

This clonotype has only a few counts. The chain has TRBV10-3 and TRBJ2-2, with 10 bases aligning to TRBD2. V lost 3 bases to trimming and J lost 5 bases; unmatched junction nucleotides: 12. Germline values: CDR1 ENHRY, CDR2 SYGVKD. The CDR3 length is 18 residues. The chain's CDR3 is CAISEPGLAGVQTGELFF. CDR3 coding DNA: TGTGCCATCAGTGAACCGGGGCTAGCGGGAGTTCAAACCGGGGAGCTGTTTTTT.

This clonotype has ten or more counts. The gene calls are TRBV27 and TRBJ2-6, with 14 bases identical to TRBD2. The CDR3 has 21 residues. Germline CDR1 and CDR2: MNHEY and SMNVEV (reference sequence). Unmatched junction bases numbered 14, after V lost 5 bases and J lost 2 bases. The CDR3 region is CASSPLTSGRAISPGANVLTF. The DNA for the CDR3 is TGTGCCAGCAGTCCCCTGACTAGCGGGAGGGCCATCTCTCCTGGGGCCAACGTCCTGACTTTC.

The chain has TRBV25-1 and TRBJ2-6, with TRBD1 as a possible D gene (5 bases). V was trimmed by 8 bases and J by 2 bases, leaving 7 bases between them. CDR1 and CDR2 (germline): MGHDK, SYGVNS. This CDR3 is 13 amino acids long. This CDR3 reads CASGAPGANVLTF. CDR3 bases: TGTGCCAGCGGGGCCCCTGGGGCCAACGTCCTGACTTTC.